This TCR beta chain was sequenced during a study of technical replicates of blood from a few donors. The table came from immunoSEQ multiplex PCR; TCRdb's copy has only in-frame clones and leaves some out. The sample consists of about 76,000 clones, approximately 94% of them appearing once. This CDR3 is 15 amino acids long. The V gene's germline CDR1 is MNHEY and CDR2 SMNVEV (reference sequence). V shed 8 bases, J shed 9 bases, and the junction held 18 bases outside the gene matches. This chain links TRBV27 with TRBJ1-2; 7 positions agree with TRBD1. Sample: T cells isolated from PBMCs. The TCR was taken from a human donor in good health. The chain's CDR3 is CASSDDREQFARYTF. CDR3 nucleotides: TGTGCCAGCTCAGACGACAGGGAACAGTTCGCTCGCTACACCTTC.